Below, 21 T cell receptor beta chains from the same sample are listed, as sequenced in a study of T-cell memory formation after mild COVID-19. From the 5' RACE reads, TCRdb called clonotypes with MiXCR, one entry per CDR3 protein. The table records hundreds of thousands of distinct CDR3 sequences, approximately 25% of them present only once. The sequenced sample consisted of PBMCs or a T cell subset sorted from them (not recorded which). The receptors were sampled from an adult woman who had mild COVID-19 (a few samples of this study predate the infection). Cell type and time point are not known.

V is TRBV5-1 and J is TRBJ2-3; no firm D call. The germline gives CDR1 SGHRS, CDR2 YFSETQ. The CDR3 sequence is 13 residues long. The ends were cut back, 6 bases at V and 2 bases at J, with 10 bases in the middle. This CDR3 reads CASKLPSTDTQYF. In DNA form, the CDR3 reads TGCGCCAGCAAACTACCATCCACAGATACGCAGTATTTT.

The sample holds many counts of this clonotype. This chain links TRBV7-2 with TRBJ1-5, with D perhaps TRBD1 (6 bases). Germline V gene lookup returns CDR1 SGHTA and CDR2 FQGNSA. This CDR3 has 15 amino acids. V dropped 5 bases and J dropped 3 bases, with 14 bases sitting between them. As DNA, the CDR3 is TGTGCCAGCAGCCCGCACGGGGGGCCCAATCAGCCCCAGCATTTT. Amino acid sequence: CASSPHGGPNQPQHF.

The V gene is TRBV4-1, the J gene TRBJ2-7, with no clear D. Trimming took 3 bases from V and 2 from J, leaving 8 bases between them. This CDR3 is 13 amino acids long. The V gene's germline CDR1 is MGHRA and CDR2 YSYEKL. Here the CDR3 reads CASSHSEAYEQYF. The CDR3 coding sequence is TGCGCCAGCAGCCATTCCGAGGCCTACGAGCAGTACTTC.

The genes are TRBV5-6 and TRBJ2-5, with 8 bases matching TRBD2. The ends lost 0 bases at V and 9 bases at J; junction bases unmatched: 13. The CDR3 runs 16 residues. Germline CDR1 SGHDT, CDR2 YYEEEE. DNA of the CDR3: TGTGCCAGCAGCTTGGGCAGCGGGGGCTCCAAGAGACCCCAGTACTTC. It translates to CASSLGSGGSKRPQYF.

This clonotype was counted a few times. The chain carries TRBV24-1 and TRBJ1-2; unclear D gene. Looked up from germline, CDR1 is KGHDR and CDR2 is SFDVKD. The CDR3 length is 14 residues. V was shortened by 0 bases and J by 1 base, with 5 bases between the two germline ends. CDR3 sequence (DNA): TGTGCCACCAGTGATTTGGAGCTTAACTATGGCTACACCTTC. It is translated as CATSDLELNYGYTF.

This clonotype was seen only a few times. The gene calls are TRBV27 and TRBJ2-7; 7 nucleotides match TRBD1. The germline V gene has CDR1 MNHEY and CDR2 SMNVEV (reference sequence). This CDR3 spans 13 amino acids. The V and J ends lost 4 bases and 4 bases, in that order; junction bases with no gene match: 4. The CDR3 coding sequence is TGTGCCAGCAGTTCGAACAGGGGATACGAGCAGTACTTC. Encoded protein: CASSSNRGYEQYF.

This clonotype was observed a handful of times. The genes are TRBV29-1 and TRBJ2-5; a possible D gene is TRBD2 (5 bases). This CDR3 is 12 amino acids long. V dropped 4 bases and J dropped 2 bases, with 8 bases sitting between them. Per the germline V gene, CDR1 is SQVTM and CDR2 is ANQGSEA. The CDR3 here is CSVGTSQETQYF. The CDR3 region has the DNA TGCAGCGTTGGGACTTCACAAGAGACCCAGTACTTC.

This chain joins TRBV5-1 and TRBJ2-5, with D uncertain. Germline V CDR1 and CDR2: SGHRS, YFSETQ. The V gene lost 0 bases and the J gene lost 3 bases, with 12 bases spanning the gap. This CDR3 region has 15 residues. CDR3 region: CASSLASVGKETQYF. DNA for the CDR3: TGCGCCAGCAGCTTGGCCTCCGTCGGCAAAGAGACCCAGTACTTC.

This clonotype was seen more than once but under ten times. The chain combines TRBV20-1 with TRBJ2-3; D might be TRBD2 (7 bases). The CDR3 totals 16 residues. The germline gives CDR1 DFQATT, CDR2 SNEGSKA (reference sequence). Between the trimmed V and J ends, which lost 5 bases and 2 bases, there was a span of 20 bases. The CDR3 reads CSAPVGGRGPTDTQYF. CDR3 bases: TGCAGTGCTCCGGTAGGGGGGAGGGGCCCCACAGATACGCAGTATTTT.

The sample holds a few counts of this clonotype. The gene calls are TRBV18 and TRBJ2-7, with 10 bases fitting TRBD1. Germline assignment: CDR1 KGHSH and CDR2 LQKENI. This CDR3 comprises 14 residues. J was trimmed by 4 bases and V by 6 bases; bases with no gene match: 6. The CDR3: CASSPGQGLYEQYF. The CDR3 nucleotides read TGTGCCAGCTCTCCGGGACAGGGGTTATACGAGCAGTACTTC.

This chain connects TRBV24-1 to TRBJ1-1, with D maybe TRBD1 (5 bases). This CDR3 has 15 residues. V lost 3 bases, J lost 0 bases, and 10 bases lay in between. In germline, CDR1 is KGHDR, CDR2 SFDVKD. The CDR3 region is CATSDGGGVNTEAFF. The DNA of the CDR3 is TGTGCCACCAGTGATGGCGGGGGGGTGAACACTGAAGCTTTCTTT.

The chain employs TRBV10-3 and TRBJ2-5; D perhaps matches TRBD2 (5 bases). The CDR3 sequence is 13 residues long. Germline V gene sequence: CDR1 ENHRY, CDR2 SYGVKD. Trimming cost V 5 bases and J 2 bases, with 9 bases left between them. CDR3 sequence: CAISPGEQETQYF. The CDR3 DNA follows: TGTGCCATCAGTCCCGGGGAACAAGAGACCCAGTACTTC.

This clonotype was counted many times. The J gene is TRBJ1-4, the V gene TRBV5-1; 10 positions match TRBD1. This CDR3 is built from 15 residues. Germline-derived CDR1 and CDR2 are SGHRS and YFSETQ. Trimming cost V 0 bases and J 6 bases; bases outside gene matches: 2. DNA for the CDR3: TGCGCCAGCAGCTTGGCCGGGACAGGGGATGAAAAACTGTTTTTT. It encodes CASSLAGTGDEKLFF. The full variable domain, rest sourced from reference TRBV5-1 and TRBJ1-4, is KAGVTQTPRYLIKTRGQQVTLSCSPISGHRSVSWYQQTPGQGLQFLFEYFSETQRNKGNFPGRFSGRQFSNSRSEMNVSTLELGDSALYLCASSLAGTGDEKLFFGSGTQLSVL.

This clonotype was detected a few times. The V and J genes are TRBV7-8 and TRBJ1-1, with TRBD1 matching over 7 bases. There are 15 residues in the CDR3. J was trimmed by 0 bases and V by 3 bases; bases with no gene match: 4. Looked up from germline, CDR1 is SGHVS and CDR2 is FQNEAQ. Here the CDR3 reads CASSFTTGMNTEAFF. Here the CDR3 DNA reads TGTGCCAGCAGCTTCACGACAGGGATGAACACTGAAGCTTTCTTT.

This chain joins TRBV9 and TRBJ2-5; 9 bases match TRBD2. Germline V gene lookup returns CDR1 SGDLS and CDR2 YYNGEE. The CDR3 runs to 15 residues. V lost 3 bases and J lost 5; bases outside the gene matches: 8. CDR3 sequence: CASSALAGKTETQYF. The CDR3 DNA is TGTGCCAGCAGCGCCCTAGCGGGGAAGACGGAGACCCAGTACTTC.

This clonotype was seen only a few times. This chain connects TRBV7-2 to TRBJ2-3; 7 bases map to TRBD2. CDR3 size: 15 residues. J gave up 2 bases and V 8 bases, and 10 bases lay outside the gene matches. Germline CDR1 reads SGHTA; CDR2 reads FQGNSA. This CDR3 is CASGRVTAPTDTQYF. The CDR3, as DNA: TGTGCCAGCGGGAGGGTTACGGCACCCACAGATACGCAGTATTTT.

This chain joins TRBV12-3 or TRBV12-4 and TRBJ2-1; TRBD2 is a possible D gene (6 bases). CDR3 length: 16 residues. Deletions cut 1 base from V and 0 bases from J, with 10 bases between. This CDR3 is CASSLGLGSSYNEQFF. The CDR3, as DNA: TGTGCCAGCAGTTTAGGACTAGGGAGCTCCTACAATGAGCAGTTCTTC.

This clonotype was recorded a few times. The genes are TRBV27 and TRBJ2-3; D assignment may be TRBD1 or TRBD2 (6 bases each). CDR3 length: 14 residues. Germline CDR1 is MNHEY and CDR2 is SMNVEV (reference sequence). V lost 6 bases and J 4 bases, leaving 14 bases between the germline ends. Here the CDR3 reads CASRRGGRADTQYF. The DNA of the CDR3 is TGTGCCAGCAGACGTGGGGGGCGTGCAGATACGCAGTATTTT.

The chain's CDR3 is CASSFAGQPQHF. DNA of the CDR3: TGTGCCAGCAGCTTTGCCGGGCAGCCCCAGCATTTT. The genes are TRBV5-6 and TRBJ1-5; D uncertain. Germline CDR1 reads SGHDT; CDR2 reads YYEEEE. With 2 bases removed from V and 7 bases from J, the gap between germline ends came to 7 bases. The CDR3 spans 12 residues.

The chain is built from TRBV5-1 and TRBJ2-5; D not certain. Germline lookup yields CDR1 SGHRS and CDR2 YFSETQ. Trimming shortened V by 1 base and J by 4 bases, and 8 bases separated the two germline ends. CDR3 size: 13 residues. In DNA, the CDR3 is TGCGCCAGCAGCTTGATCTCCCTAGAGACCCAGTACTTC. This codes for CASSLISLETQYF.

The chain employs TRBV3-1 and TRBJ2-1; 9 bases line up with TRBD2. V trimming: 8 bases; J trimming: 1 base; junction bases outside the gene matches: 6. The CDR3 is 15 amino acids. Germline loops: CDR1 LGHDT, CDR2 YNNKEL (reference sequence). CDR3 bases: TGTGCCAGCGAGGCGGGGGGGCCGTCCTACAATGAGCAGTTCTTC. This encodes CASEAGGPSYNEQFF.